This T cell receptor (beta chain) was sequenced in a study of cytomegalovirus exposure and HLA in healthy donors. Overall study context: About 85 million unique TCR sequences came from HLA-typed donors in an early release. Findings of the study overall: The productive fraction for most TCR beta V segments was about 87% or about 30% in an earlier analysis.

The PCR employed 60 Vbeta primers together with 13 Jbeta primers. Sequencing used immunoSEQ multiplex PCR; TCRdb keeps in-frame clones, though not all of them. Of 250,000 to 350,000 clones in the sample, about 66% were seen once. J lost 7 bases, V lost 0 bases, and 10 bases had no gene match. This CDR3 has 17 amino acids. Germline V gene lookup returns CDR1 GTSNPN and CDR2 SVGIG (reference sequence). As regards this clone: Its antigen is as yet unknown.

The chain joins TRBV30 to TRBJ1-6; TRBD1 matches 9 bases. The sample was PBMCs. The sequence was collected from a female donor in good health and CMV-seronegative. This chain's CDR3 is CAWSVDTGGVLNSPLHF. CDR3 nucleotides: TGTGCCTGGAGTGTCGATACAGGGGGCGTACTGAATTCACCCCTCCACTTT.